Here is one TCR beta chain with its context. This entry comes from a study of blood T cell repertoires in COVID-19. The method was immunoSEQ multiplex PCR; TCRdb's version includes in-frame clones alone and lacks a portion of them. The data hold under 200,000 clones, with approximately 86% observed a single time. Germline V gives CDR1 SGHDT, CDR2 YYEEEE. This CDR3 spans 16 amino acids. The V end lost 0 bases, the J end lost 6 bases, and 18 bases lay between the germline ends. The sequence derives from a woman aged 60 to 75 who had recovered from COVID-19. Sample: peripheral blood. This chain links TRBV5-6 with TRBJ2-5; D might be TRBD1 (5 bases). CDR3 region: CASSLAAGQPGKTQYF. CDR3 nucleotide sequence: TGTGCCAGCAGCTTGGCGGCAGGGCAGCCCGGAAAGACCCAGTACTTC. Together with reference TRBV5-6 and TRBJ2-5, the CDR3 gives the full variable domain: DAGVTQSPTHLIKTRGQQVTLRCSPKSGHDTVSWYQQALGQGPQFIFQYYEEEERQRGNFPDRFSGHQFPNYSSELNVNALLLGDSALYLCASSLAAGQPGKTQYFGPGTRLLVL.